Shown below are 9 T cell receptor beta chains from a single sample sequenced in a study of T cells in localized non-small cell lung cancer. Profiling relied on immunoSEQ multiplex PCR, and the TCRdb table lists in-frame clones only, not all of them. The sample has about 48,000 clones, 70% to 80% seen once. Sample: peripheral blood, taken before any cancer treatment. All receptors come from a man between 40 and 70 years old with stage I squamous cell lung carcinoma.

The sample holds one count of this clone. J is TRBJ2-1 and V is TRBV4-1; D not resolved. The CDR3 runs 12 residues. The V end lost 1 base, the J end lost 15 bases, and 13 bases lay between the germline ends. Looked up from germline, CDR1 is MGHRA and CDR2 is YSYEKL. CDR3 DNA: TGCGCCAGCAGCCAAGCGGCCAGCCGTCGGTTCTTC. Translation: CASSQAASRRFF.

The V call is TRBV5-4, the J call TRBJ2-6; D remains ambiguous. CDR3 size: 14 residues. The ends were cut back, 7 bases at V and 0 bases at J, with 8 bases in the middle. The germline gives CDR1 SGHNT, CDR2 YYREEE (reference sequence). The CDR3: CASRRFSGANVLTF. CDR3 nucleotides: TGTGCCAGCCGCCGGTTCTCTGGGGCCAACGTCCTGACTTTC. Using reference TRBV5-4 and TRBJ2-6 for the parts outside the CDR3, the full variable domain is ETGVTQSPTHLIKTRGQQVTLRCSSQSGHNTVSWYQQALGQGPQFIFQYYREEENGRGNFPPRFSGLQFPNYSSELNVNALELDDSALYLCASRRFSGANVLTFGAGSRLTVL.

This chain joins TRBV19 and TRBJ2-3, with D perhaps assigned TRBD1 or TRBD2 (5 bases each). Trimming took off 6 bases at V and 5 bases at J, with 18 bases between the two ends. CDR1 is LNHDA, CDR2 SQIVND, per germline (reference sequence). The CDR3 extends over 15 amino acids. The CDR3 protein is CASSPGQGLRDTQYF. CDR3 DNA: TGTGCCAGTAGCCCGGGGCAGGGTTTACGAGATACGCAGTATTTT.

The chain links TRBV6-6 to TRBJ1-1; D uncertain. The germline CDR1 and CDR2 sequences are MNHNY and SVGAGI (reference sequence). The CDR3 runs 13 residues. Trimming left V 5 bases short and J 3 bases short, with 10 bases between. The CDR3 DNA reads as TGTGCCAGCAGTCTTCAACCGTACACTGAAGCTTTCTTT. It is translated as CASSLQPYTEAFF.

There are a few counts of this clone. This sequence joins TRBV18 and TRBJ2-2; D gene unclear. Germline V CDR1 and CDR2: KGHSH, LQKENI. The length of the CDR3 is 13 residues. V was cut by 0 bases and J by 4 bases, with 3 bases left in between. CDR3 sequence reads: CASSPPATGELFF. The CDR3 DNA reads as TGTGCCAGCTCACCACCGGCCACCGGGGAGCTGTTTTTT.

This chain connects TRBV7-2 to TRBJ1-5, with 7 bases aligning to TRBD1. Per germline, CDR1 SGHTA and CDR2 FQGNSA. This CDR3 spans 14 amino acids. The ends lost 4 bases at V and 7 bases at J; junction bases unmatched: 7. Here the CDR3 reads CASSSQGSAQPQHF. The CDR3 region has the DNA TGTGCCAGCAGCTCACAGGGGTCGGCGCAGCCCCAGCATTTT.

CDR3 bases: TGTGCCTGGAGAGGGTATGGCTACACCTTC. It yields the protein CAWRGYGYTF. V and J are TRBV30 and TRBJ1-2; no clear D. The CDR3 sequence is 10 residues long. Germline V lookup: CDR1 GTSNPN, CDR2 SVGIG (reference sequence). V was pared by 3 bases and J by 5 bases, with 4 bases between.

This sequence joins TRBV28 and TRBJ2-7; a weak D match, TRBD2 (5 bases). This CDR3 contains 14 residues. V lost 4 bases, J lost 7 bases, and 17 bases lay in between. Germline CDR1 reads MDHEN; CDR2 reads SYDVKM. This chain's CDR3 is CASSSGLPRREQYF. In nucleotides, the CDR3 is TGTGCCAGCAGTTCCGGACTCCCCCGGCGAGAGCAGTACTTC.

The V call is TRBV5-1, the J call TRBJ2-3; D is possibly TRBD2 (6 bases). CDR1 SGHRS and CDR2 YFSETQ come from the germline V gene. CDR3 size: 13 residues. The germline V and J ends were trimmed by 3 bases and 6 bases, with 11 bases remaining between them. The CDR3 region is CASSWRVVDTQYF. Written as DNA, the CDR3 is TGCGCCAGCAGCTGGAGGGTTGTGGATACGCAGTATTTT.